What follows is one T cell receptor (beta chain) and its context. This clone may be a read error of a much larger clone one base away. The source of the sample is a study of T cells in Graves' hyperthyroidism and ophthalmopathy. The study based diagnoses on clinical symptoms, serum thyroxine and TRAb, thyroid ultrasound and orbital computed tomography. RNA transcripts provided the source from which TCR beta CDR3 regions were amplified. A first-round RT-PCR of the TCR CDR3 used the HTBI primer set. TCRdb processed the multiplex PCR reads anew with MiXCR; each CDR3 protein has one entry. The repertoire consists of fewer than 600,000 distinct CDR3 sequences, with around 15% occurring once and the leading ten covering approximately 14%. Sequences were obtained from blood. This TCR came from a woman aged 40 to 55 with Graves' hyperthyroidism.

Written as DNA, the CDR3 is TGCAGTGCTGGAGGGAGGAGGTCGATTGGGATCCGCACAATTGAGCAGTACTTC. Translating gives CSAGGRRSIGIRTIEQYF. The chain combines TRBV20-1 with TRBJ2-7, with D perhaps TRBD2 (6 bases). The CDR3 spans 18 residues. The germline V and J ends were trimmed by 5 bases and 7 bases, with 33 bases remaining between them. In germline, CDR1 is DFQATT, CDR2 SNEGSKA (reference sequence).